These 18 T cell receptor beta chains originate from one sample sequenced in a study of T cell repertoires in cytomegalovirus infection. Antigens for these TCRs are unknown. TCRdb ran MiXCR on the reads and lists one entry per CDR3 protein. This table has approximately 500,000 distinct CDR3 sequences, 30% to 40% appearing once. The specimen was cultured PBMCs, collected from culture after CMV antigen stimulation. These receptor sequences come from a human donor in good health (CMV status not recorded). Some clones in this sample may be carry-over from other donors' samples.

The chain is built from TRBV7-9 and TRBJ2-3, with TRBD2 as a possible D gene (6 bases). Germline V gives CDR1 SEHNR, CDR2 FQNEAQ (reference sequence). V was cut by 5 bases and J by 4 bases, with 13 bases left in between. The CDR3 is 14 amino acids. CDR3 DNA: TGTGCCAGCAGCCCGGGACTGAGCGCAGATACGCAGTATTTT. It specifies CASSPGLSADTQYF.

The chain has TRBV27 and TRBJ2-1; tentative D call: TRBD2 (6 bases). V lost 5 bases and J lost 8, with 19 bases in between. This CDR3 is built from 15 residues. The V gene's germline CDR1 is MNHEY and CDR2 SMNVEV (reference sequence). The CDR3 protein is CASSPRGAVLYEQFF. CDR3 sequence (DNA): TGTGCCAGCAGTCCGCGGGGAGCGGTACTCTATGAGCAGTTCTTC.

This clonotype was detected many times. The chain is built from TRBV12-3 or TRBV12-4 and TRBJ2-5; no clear D. This CDR3 is 13 amino acids long. V dropped 3 bases and J dropped 4 bases, with 9 bases sitting between them. The CDR3 DNA reads TGTGCCAGCAGTTTGCTTGGACCAGAGACCCAGTACTTC. Translated: CASSLLGPETQYF.

V gene TRBV10-3 combines with J gene TRBJ1-5; D not resolved. The CDR3 consists of 15 residues. V lost 3 bases, J lost 0 bases, and 9 bases lay in between. Germline CDR1 ENHRY, CDR2 SYGVKD. The chain's CDR3 is CAISEREGSNQPQHF. CDR3 DNA: TGTGCCATCAGTGAACGTGAGGGTAGCAATCAGCCCCAGCATTTT.

The rearrangement uses TRBV7-2 and TRBJ2-7; 8 bases are a match to TRBD1. CDR1 SGHTA and CDR2 FQGNSA come from the germline V gene. There are 13 residues in the CDR3. Trimming cost V 5 bases and J 3 bases; bases outside gene matches: 3. The DNA for the CDR3 is TGTGCCAGCAGCCGGGACAGGATCTACGAGCAGTACTTC. As protein: CASSRDRIYEQYF.

The chain is built from TRBV7-9 and TRBJ2-1; 8 bases match TRBD2. Germline V gives CDR1 SEHNR, CDR2 FQNEAQ (reference sequence). J was trimmed by 4 bases and V by 7 bases; bases with no gene match: 9. The CDR3 spans 15 residues. For the CDR3, the DNA is TGTGCCAGCACCGGGGGGGGCGGGAGATACAATGAGCAGTTCTTC. Amino acids: CASTGGGGRYNEQFF.

The CDR3 here is CASSIGTVGETQYF. The CDR3 DNA reads TGTGCCAGCAGTATCGGGACAGTTGGCGAGACCCAGTACTTC. V and J are TRBV12-3 or TRBV12-4 and TRBJ2-5, with 7 positions matching TRBD1. The CDR3 contains 14 residues. V shed 5 bases and J 5 bases; nucleotides not matched to a gene: 8.

The chain is built from TRBV12-3 or TRBV12-4 and TRBJ2-3, with 10 bases fitting TRBD2. The length of the CDR3 is 15 residues. V was pared by 6 bases and J by 0 bases, with 3 bases of the junction left unmatched. The CDR3, as DNA: TGTGCCAGCAGGGGGACTAGCGACAGCACAGATACGCAGTATTTT. This translates into CASRGTSDSTDTQYF.

This clonotype has just a few counts. The chain employs TRBV7-2 and TRBJ2-3; either TRBD1 or TRBD2 may supply D (5 bases each). CDR1 and CDR2 from the germline V gene are SGHTA and FQGNSA. CDR3 length equals 14 residues. V was shortened by 6 bases and J by 5 bases, with 15 bases between the two germline ends. CDR3 DNA sequence: TGTGCCAGCAGACTAAACCGGGGCGAAGATACGCAGTATTTT. Translation gives CASRLNRGEDTQYF. The whole variable domain, remainder taken from reference TRBV7-2 and TRBJ2-3, is GAGVSQSPSNKVTEKGKDVELRCDPISGHTALYWYRQSLGQGLEFLIYFQGNSAPDKSGLPSDRFSAERTGGSVSTLTIQRTQQEDSAVYLCASRLNRGEDTQYFGPGTRLTVL.

This clonotype was picked up many times. The chain has TRBV7-8 and TRBJ2-7; 8 bases fit TRBD2. This CDR3 comprises 14 residues. Germline CDR1 SGHVS, CDR2 FQNEAQ. The V gene end was trimmed by 1 base and the J gene end by 3 bases; junction bases not matched to a gene: 2. The CDR3 bases are TGTGCCAGCAGCTTAGGCGGGAGGTTCTACGAGCAGTACTTC. Translating gives CASSLGGRFYEQYF. The variable domain in full, completed from reference TRBV7-8 and TRBJ2-7, reads GAGVSQSPRYKVAKRGQDVALRCDPISGHVSLFWYQQALGQGPEFLTYFQNEAQLDKSGLPSDRFFAERPEGSVSTLKIQRTQQEDSAVYLCASSLGGRFYEQYFGPGTRLTVT.

The CDR3 sequence: CASSQAPAGFTDTQYF. The CDR3 nucleotides read TGCGCCAGCAGCCAAGCTCCGGCGGGATTCACAGATACGCAGTATTTT. This chain connects TRBV4-1 to TRBJ2-3; a possible D gene is TRBD2 (6 bases). The CDR3 extends over 16 amino acids. The V end lost 1 base, the J end lost 2 bases, and 13 bases lay between the germline ends. CDR1 and CDR2 from the germline V gene are MGHRA and YSYEKL.

This clonotype was observed many times. V is TRBV7-2 and J is TRBJ2-3; D is uncertain. The V gene's germline CDR1 is SGHTA and CDR2 FQGNSA. Trimming pared 6 bases from V and 7 bases from J, leaving 20 bases between. The CDR3 length is 15 residues. The CDR3 sequence is CASRPPNTPVNTQYF. The CDR3 coding sequence is TGTGCCAGCAGACCTCCTAATACACCCGTCAATACGCAGTATTTT.

V and J are TRBV24-1 and TRBJ2-3; D perhaps matches TRBD1 (5 bases). Germline V gene data show CDR1 as KGHDR and CDR2 as SFDVKD. V was trimmed by 9 bases and J by 4 bases, leaving 16 bases between them. The CDR3 has 14 residues. The CDR3 sequence is CATQGSAGADTQYF. CDR3 sequence (DNA): TGTGCCACCCAGGGCAGCGCTGGGGCAGATACGCAGTATTTT.

This clonotype was seen a few times. The chain joins TRBV11-3 to TRBJ2-4; D may match TRBD1 or TRBD2 (7 bases each). The V end lost 5 bases, the J end lost 9 bases, and 17 bases lay between the germline ends. The CDR3 spans 14 residues. Germline assignment: CDR1 SGHNT and CDR2 YENEEA. CDR3 sequence reads: CASSVTGEGGIQYF. The CDR3 coding sequence is TGTGCCAGCAGCGTAACAGGGGAGGGTGGCATTCAGTACTTC.

This clonotype was seen more than once but under ten times. The chain couples TRBV5-1 to TRBJ1-3; D might be TRBD1 (5 bases). In germline, CDR1 is SGHRS, CDR2 YFSETQ. V was cut by 1 base and J by 5 bases, with 28 bases left in between. The CDR3 contains 20 residues. The CDR3 region has the DNA TGCGCCAGCAGCTTGTCTCGATTCGGGAAGGGGCGAAATTACCGAAACACCATATATTTT. Its translation is CASSLSRFGKGRNYRNTIYF.

This clonotype was detected ten times or more. V is TRBV20-1 and J is TRBJ1-5, with D unresolved. Germline V gene data show CDR1 as DFQATT and CDR2 as SNEGSKA (reference sequence). The CDR3 is 16 amino acids. V was cut by 5 bases and J by 7 bases, with 24 bases left in between. The CDR3 is CSALPLGEGKDQPQHF. DNA for the CDR3: TGCAGTGCTCTCCCCCTGGGTGAGGGAAAGGACCAGCCCCAGCATTTT.

The chain has TRBV6-2 or TRBV6-3 and TRBJ1-6; no definite D call. Germline assignment: CDR1 MNHEY and CDR2 SVGEGT. This CDR3 comprises 12 residues. Trimming cost V 2 bases and J 14 bases, with 10 bases left between them. The CDR3 coding sequence is TGTGCCAGCAGTTACGAAAGAAGGGCCCTCCACTTT. It encodes CASSYERRALHF.

This clonotype was found a few times. This chain joins TRBV11-3 and TRBJ2-1; 14 bases line up with TRBD2. CDR3 length: 17 amino acids. V trimming: 4 bases; J trimming: 9 bases; junction bases outside the gene matches: 11. CDR1 is SGHNT and CDR2 is YENEEA in the germline V gene. Written as DNA, the CDR3 is TGTGCCAGCAGCTCCCGACTAGCGGGAGGGCCAAGTCCTGAGCAGTTCTTC. Encoded protein: CASSSRLAGGPSPEQFF.